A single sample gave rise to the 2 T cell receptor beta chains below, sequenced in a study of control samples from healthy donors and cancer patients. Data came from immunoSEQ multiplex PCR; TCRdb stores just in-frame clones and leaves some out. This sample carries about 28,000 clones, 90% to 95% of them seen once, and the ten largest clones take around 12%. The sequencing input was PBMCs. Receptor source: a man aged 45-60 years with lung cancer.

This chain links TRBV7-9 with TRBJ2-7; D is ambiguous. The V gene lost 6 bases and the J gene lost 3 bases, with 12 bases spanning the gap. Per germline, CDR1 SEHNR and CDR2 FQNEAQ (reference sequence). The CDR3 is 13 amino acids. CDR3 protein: CASSMAVFYEQYF. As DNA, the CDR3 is TGTGCCAGCAGTATGGCGGTGTTCTACGAGCAGTACTTC.

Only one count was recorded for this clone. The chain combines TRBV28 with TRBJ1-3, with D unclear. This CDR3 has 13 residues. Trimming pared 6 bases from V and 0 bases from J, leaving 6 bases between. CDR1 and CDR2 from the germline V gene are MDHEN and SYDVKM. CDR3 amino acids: CASREISGNTIYF. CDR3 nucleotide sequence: TGTGCCAGCAGGGAGATCTCTGGAAACACCATATATTTT.